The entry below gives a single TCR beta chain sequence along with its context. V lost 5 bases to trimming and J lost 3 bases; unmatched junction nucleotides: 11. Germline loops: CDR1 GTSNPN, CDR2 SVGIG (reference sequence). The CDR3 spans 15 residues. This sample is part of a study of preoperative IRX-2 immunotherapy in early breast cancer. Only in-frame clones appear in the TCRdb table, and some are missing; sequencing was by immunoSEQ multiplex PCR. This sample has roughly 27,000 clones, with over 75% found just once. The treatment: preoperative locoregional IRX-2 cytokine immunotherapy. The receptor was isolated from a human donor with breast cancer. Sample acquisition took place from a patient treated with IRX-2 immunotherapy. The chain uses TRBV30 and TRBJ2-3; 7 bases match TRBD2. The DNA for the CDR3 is TGTGCCTGGCTTGGGGGTAGCGGGCATACAGATACGCAGTATTTT. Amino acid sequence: CAWLGGSGHTDTQYF.